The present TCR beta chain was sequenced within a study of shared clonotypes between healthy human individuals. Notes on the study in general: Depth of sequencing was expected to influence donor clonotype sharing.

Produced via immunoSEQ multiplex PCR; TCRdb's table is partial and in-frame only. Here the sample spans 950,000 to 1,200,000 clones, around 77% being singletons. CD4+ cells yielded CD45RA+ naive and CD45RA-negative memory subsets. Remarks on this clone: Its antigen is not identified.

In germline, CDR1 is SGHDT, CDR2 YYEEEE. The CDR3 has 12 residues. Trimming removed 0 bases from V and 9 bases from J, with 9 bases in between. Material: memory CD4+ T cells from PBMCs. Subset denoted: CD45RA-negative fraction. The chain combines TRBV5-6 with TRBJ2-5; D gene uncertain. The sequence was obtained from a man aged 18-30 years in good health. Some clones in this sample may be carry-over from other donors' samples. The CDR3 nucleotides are TGTGCCAGCAGCTTGGGGGGTAACGCCCAGTACTTC. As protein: CASSLGGNAQYF.